These T cell receptor beta chains were read from a single sample in a study of blood T cell repertoires in COVID-19. Here immunoSEQ multiplex PCR was the method, and the copy in TCRdb shows in-frame clones only, minus some. Of some 300,000 clones detected, over 75% appear once; the ten largest clones hold 1%. Sequenced: PBMCs or T cells enriched from blood (not recorded which). Receptors were obtained from a woman between 25 and 40 years old who had recovered from COVID-19. CDR3s include the opening cysteine and the closing phenylalanine or tryptophan. The D gene is left open where the match is weak. The listing skips clone size in some rows; elsewhere it reads once, few, many or a size class.

j_call v_call clone_size d_call cdr3_aa cdr3_nt
TRBJ2-2 TRBV7-2 . TRBD2 CASSLAAGEGGELFF TGTGCCAGCAGCTTAGCAGCGGGAGAAGGGGGGGAGCTGTTTTTT
TRBJ2-5 TRBV28 . . CASSLADEETQYF TGTGCCAGCAGTTTAGCGGATGAAGAGACCCAGTACTTC
TRBJ2-1 TRBV5-4 few TRBD1 CASSSGTGGLNEQFF TGTGCCAGCAGCTCCGGGACAGGGGGTCTTAATGAGCAGTTCTTC
TRBJ1-1 TRBV25-1 . TRBD1 CASTRPGTGGTEAFF TGTGCCAGCACCCGCCCCGGGACAGGGGGCACTGAAGCTTTCTTT
TRBJ2-3 TRBV2 . . CASSADLSTDTQYF TGTGCCAGCAGTGCGGACTTATCCACAGATACGCAGTATTTT
TRBJ2-5 TRBV5-1 . TRBD2 CASSRGTSGDQETQYF TGCGCCAGCAGCCGCGGGACTAGCGGGGACCAAGAGACCCAGTACTTC
TRBJ2-2 TRBV18 . . CASSLGGSGLNTGELFF TGTGCCAGCTCCCTCGGGGGAAGCGGCCTTAACACCGGGGAGCTGTTTTTT
TRBJ1-2 TRBV2 few . CASSEGGSYGYTF TGTGCCAGCAGTGAAGGTGGGAGCTATGGCTACACCTTC
TRBJ2-1 TRBV27 . . CASFRPPEAQFF TGTGCCAGCTTTCGGCCACCCGAGGCGCAGTTCTTC
TRBJ2-5 TRBV18 . . CASSPLGGHPMQETQYF TGTGCCAGCTCACCATTGGGGGGGCATCCGATGCAAGAGACCCAGTACTTC
TRBJ1-1 TRBV5-4 . . CASSLRGEMNTEAFF TGTGCCAGCAGCTTGAGGGGCGAGATGAACACTGAAGCTTTCTTT
TRBJ1-1 TRBV29-1 . . CSVPSAREFFF TGCAGCGTCCCTTCGGCCCGGGAATTTTTCTTT
TRBJ2-7 TRBV3-1/TRBV3-2 . . CASSHVGQSYEQYF TGTGCCAGCAGCCATGTGGGCCAGTCCTACGAGCAGTACTTC
TRBJ2-2 TRBV30 . . CAWSVRANTGELFF TGTGCCTGGAGTGTTAGAGCGAACACCGGGGAGCTGTTTTTT
TRBJ2-3 TRBV7-1 . . CASSSRSGQGVSGRALPATDTQYF TGTGCCAGCAGCTCCCGGTCCGGACAGGGGGTTAGCGGGAGGGCCTTACCTGCCACAGATACGCAGTATTTT
TRBJ1-1 TRBV12-5 . TRBD1 CASGLVQGSVTEAFF TGTGCTAGTGGTTTGGTACAGGGGTCCGTGACTGAAGCTTTCTTT
TRBJ2-3 TRBV7-9 . TRBD1 CASSLDIKQGPHGDTQYF TGTGCCAGCAGCTTAGATATCAAACAGGGGCCGCATGGGGATACGCAGTATTTT
TRBJ1-3 TRBV7-6 once . CASTDPFQGLTGNTIYF TGTGCCAGCACAGACCCCTTTCAGGGACTGACTGGAAACACCATATATTTT